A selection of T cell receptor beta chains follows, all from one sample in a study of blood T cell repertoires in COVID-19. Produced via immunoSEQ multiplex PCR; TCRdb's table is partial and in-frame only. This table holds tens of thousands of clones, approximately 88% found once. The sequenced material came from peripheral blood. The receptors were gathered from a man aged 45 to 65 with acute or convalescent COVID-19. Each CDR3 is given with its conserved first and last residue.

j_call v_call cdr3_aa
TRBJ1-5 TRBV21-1 CASSFSTGKRNQPQHF
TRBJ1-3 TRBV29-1 CSGTVSGNTIYF
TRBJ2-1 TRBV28 CASSPSGLAGGPHSYNEQFF
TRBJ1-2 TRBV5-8 CASVTLMAGAIYGYTF
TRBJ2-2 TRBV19 CASREQAFTGELFF
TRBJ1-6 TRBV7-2 CASSLKPGQGLSGALHF
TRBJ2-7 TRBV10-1 CASSGPGHVSLAVYEQYF
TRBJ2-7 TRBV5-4 CASSLDRAPEQYF
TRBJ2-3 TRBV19 CASSFSSAVIPSDTQYF
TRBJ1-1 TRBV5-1 CASSLAVGGRNTEAFF
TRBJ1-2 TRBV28 CASSVQGSPNYGYTF
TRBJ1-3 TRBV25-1 CATSGNTIYF
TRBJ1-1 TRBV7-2 CASSDREGYTEAFF
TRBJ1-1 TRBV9 CASSVVSLGGEAFF
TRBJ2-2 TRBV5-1 CASSSLRDTGELFF
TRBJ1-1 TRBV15 CATSRDLTGVNTEAFF
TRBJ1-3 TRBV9 CASSVGKGVNTIYF
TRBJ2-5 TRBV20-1 CSASRGGQQETQYF
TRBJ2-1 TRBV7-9 CASSLADSYNEQFF
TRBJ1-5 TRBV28 CASSSSQQGRVHQPQHF
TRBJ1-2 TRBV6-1 CASSDPGGRRYTF
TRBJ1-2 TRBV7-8 CASSQGRTTYGYTF
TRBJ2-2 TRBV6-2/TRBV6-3 CASSYGQGKGNGELFF
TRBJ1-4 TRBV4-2 CASSQGQGVGKLFF
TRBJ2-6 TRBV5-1 CASSTLGTGISGANVLTF
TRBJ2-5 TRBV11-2 CASSLARLEAETQYF
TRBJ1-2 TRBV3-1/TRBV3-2 CASSQESGYTF